Given below is one T cell receptor beta chain in context. Its antigen is not identified. These data originate in a study of cytomegalovirus exposure and HLA in healthy donors. Study overall: Earlier work reported 110 million or so unique TCR beta sequences from about 180 million T cells. Findings and limits, study-wide: A later analysis found TCR association rates differed by HLA locus, highest for DRB1 and lowest for HLA-C. Many donors shared some public TCRs, even though most TCR sequences were rare. Later analysis associated a missense DCLRE1C variant with TCR beta V- and J-gene trimming.

Primers included in the PCR were 60 Vbeta and 13 Jbeta primers. Assay used: immunoSEQ multiplex PCR; TCRdb lists only in-frame clones, some missing. Of 150,000 to 170,000 clones listed, over 70% are singletons. Between the trimmed V and J ends, which lost 0 bases and 5 bases, there was a span of 14 bases. From germline, CDR1 is LNHNV and CDR2 YYDKDF (reference sequence). This CDR3 has 15 amino acids. Input material: PBMCs. The sequence was collected from a man aged 30-40 years in good health and CMV-seropositive. The V call is TRBV15, the J call TRBJ2-7; tentative D call: TRBD1 (6 bases). The CDR3 is CATSRDLQGAHEQYF. The CDR3 DNA reads TGTGCCACCAGCAGAGATTTACAGGGTGCCCACGAGCAGTACTTC. The whole variable domain, filled in from reference TRBV15 and TRBJ2-7, reads DAMVIQNPRYQVTQFGKPVTLSCSQTLNHNVMYWYQQKSSQAPKLLFHYYDKDFNNEADTPDNFQSRRPNTSFCFLDIRSPGLGDTAMYLCATSRDLQGAHEQYFGPGTRLTVT.